The 17 T cell receptor beta chains below all came from one sample that was sequenced in a study of T-cell reconstitution after alpha-beta-depleted transplantation in children. TCRbeta library construction was performed incorporating unique molecular identifiers. TCRdb reanalysed the PCR reads using MiXCR and keeps one entry per CDR3 protein. The sample records some 640,000 distinct CDR3 sequences, roughly 17% being singletons. Sequenced here: PBMCs from the stem cell graft donor, sampled from the stem cell graft. Receptors were obtained from a human donor who donated a stem cell graft to a child with acute myeloid leukemia.

On this clonotype itself: A much larger clone differs by one base, so this may be a read error. The chain joins TRBV20-1 to TRBJ2-2, with D perhaps given as TRBD1 or TRBD2 (5 bases each). Germline V lookup: CDR1 DFQATT, CDR2 SNEGSKA (reference sequence). The ends were cut back, 5 bases at V and 3 bases at J, with 16 bases in the middle. The CDR3 length is 15 residues. For the CDR3, the DNA is TGCAGTGCTCTACCGGGACGCTCGGACACCGGGGAGCTGTTTTTT. Protein sequence: CSALPGRSDTGELFF.

Ten or more counts support this clonotype. The chain carries TRBV5-5 and TRBJ1-1; maybe TRBD1 (6 bases). V dropped 6 bases and J dropped 5 bases, with 17 bases sitting between them. Germline loops: CDR1 SGHKS, CDR2 YYEKEE (reference sequence). The CDR3 is 14 residues long. The CDR3 nucleotides read TGTGCCAGCACCCTAACAGGGTTGGAGACTGAAGCTTTCTTT. Translating it yields CASTLTGLETEAFF.

This clonotype was picked up a small number of times. The chain uses TRBV11-2 and TRBJ2-7; tentative D call: TRBD2 (6 bases). Germline CDR1 reads SGHAT; CDR2 reads FQNNGV. V lost 5 bases, J lost 3 bases, and 11 bases lay in between. The CDR3 contains 13 residues. The CDR3 region is CASSAGPSYEQYV. CDR3 coding DNA: TGTGCCAGCAGCGCGGGACCCAGCTACGAGCAGTACGTC.

This clonotype occurred many times. The gene calls are TRBV20-1 and TRBJ2-1; maybe TRBD2 (6 bases). The CDR3 totals 15 residues. V was pared by 3 bases and J by 8 bases, with 20 bases between. Looked up from germline, CDR1 is DFQATT and CDR2 is SNEGSKA (reference sequence). CDR3 residues: CSASQALAGGDEQFF. Written as DNA, the CDR3 is TGCAGTGCTAGTCAGGCACTAGCAGGTGGAGATGAGCAGTTCTTC.

This clonotype was found many times. CDR3 residues: CSVATGSSYNEQFF. The CDR3, as DNA: TGCAGCGTAGCTACTGGTAGCTCCTACAATGAGCAGTTCTTC. The chain uses TRBV29-1 and TRBJ2-1; D is unresolved. The V gene's germline CDR1 is SQVTM and CDR2 ANQGSEA. Trimming took 6 bases from V and 0 from J, leaving 12 bases between them. CDR3 length equals 14 residues.

The CDR3 region is CASSQDVAILSYEQYV. For the CDR3, the DNA is TGCGCCAGCAGCCAAGATGTTGCAATACTATCCTACGAGCAGTACGTC. The chain is built from TRBV4-1 and TRBJ2-7; no reliable D call. Germline V gene lookup returns CDR1 MGHRA and CDR2 YSYEKL. Trimming shortened V by 0 bases and J by 1 base, and 13 bases separated the two germline ends. This CDR3 is built from 16 residues.

The V call is TRBV7-9, the J call TRBJ1-5; D is perhaps TRBD1 (6 bases). V was cut by 5 bases and J by 2 bases, with 13 bases left in between. The CDR3 spans 15 residues. Germline CDR1 is SEHNR and CDR2 is FQNEAQ (reference sequence). CDR3 region: CASSRGGSGNQPQHF. The CDR3 DNA reads TGTGCCAGCAGCCGAGGGGGGAGCGGCAATCAGCCCCAGCATTTT.

In its sample, this clonotype was seen a few times. The chain is built from TRBV7-9 and TRBJ1-1, with D possibly matching TRBD1 (6 bases). Trimming took 7 bases from V and 3 from J, leaving 15 bases between them. The CDR3 is 14 residues long. In germline, CDR1 is SEHNR, CDR2 FQNEAQ (reference sequence). The CDR3 is CASTTPGQHTEAFF. The CDR3 coding sequence is TGTGCCAGCACCACTCCCGGACAGCACACTGAAGCTTTCTTT.

V gene TRBV7-2 combines with J gene TRBJ2-1, with 9 bases matching TRBD2. The CDR3 spans 15 residues. Germline CDR1 reads SGHTA; CDR2 reads FQGNSA. The J segment lost 7 bases and the V segment lost 5 bases, leaving 9 bases of the junction unmatched. DNA for the CDR3: TGTGCCAGCAGCCCCCCCTCGCGGGGGGGGAATGAGCAGTTCTTC. Its protein product is CASSPPSRGGNEQFF. Using reference TRBV7-2 and TRBJ2-1 for the parts outside the CDR3, the full variable domain is GAGVSQSPSNKVTEKGKDVELRCDPISGHTALYWYRQSLGQGLEFLIYFQGNSAPDKSGLPSDRFSAERTGGSVSTLTIQRTQQEDSAVYLCASSPPSRGGNEQFFGPGTRLTVL.

This clonotype showed up just a few times. The genes are TRBV11-2 and TRBJ2-3; D not certain. Trimming pared 5 bases from V and 1 base from J, leaving 10 bases between. The CDR3 spans 14 residues. From germline, CDR1 is SGHAT and CDR2 FQNNGV. The DNA for the CDR3 is TGTGCCAGCAGCCCAGATGTAGGCACAGATACGCAGTATTTT. Residues: CASSPDVGTDTQYF.

This clonotype was observed at least ten times. This chain connects TRBV12-3 or TRBV12-4 to TRBJ2-5, with unresolved D. Trimming left V 2 bases short and J 2 bases short, with 12 bases between. The CDR3 runs to 15 residues. Here the CDR3 DNA reads TGTGCCAGCAGTTTATCGTGGGCAGTTCAAGAGACCCAGTACTTC. It encodes CASSLSWAVQETQYF.

V gene TRBV5-1 combines with J gene TRBJ2-2; 7 bases fit TRBD1. The CDR3 extends over 16 amino acids. Germline V lookup: CDR1 SGHRS, CDR2 YFSETQ. With 4 bases clipped from V and 1 base from J, the junction kept 7 bases outside the gene matches. The CDR3 reads CASSPKGTENTGELFF. In DNA form, the CDR3 reads TGCGCCAGCAGCCCAAAGGGGACAGAGAACACCGGGGAGCTGTTTTTT.

This rearrangement joins TRBV7-2 to TRBJ1-6; 8 bases are shared with TRBD1. The V segment lost 3 bases and the J segment 6 bases; nucleotides outside the gene matches: 7. This CDR3 comprises 16 residues. The germline V gene encodes CDR1 SGHTA and CDR2 FQGNSA. CDR3 DNA sequence: TGTGCCAGCAGCTTTTCAGGGGGCGCGAGTAATTCACCCCTCCACTTT. Translation gives CASSFSGGASNSPLHF.

This clonotype was recorded many times. The chain carries TRBV20-1 and TRBJ2-1; possible D gene TRBD1, 5 bases. The CDR3 runs 13 residues. The germline V gene encodes CDR1 DFQATT and CDR2 SNEGSKA (reference sequence). Trimming removed 3 bases at V and 5 bases at J, with 11 bases between. This CDR3 is CSASIGADNEQFF. The CDR3 DNA is TGCAGTGCTAGTATTGGGGCAGACAATGAGCAGTTCTTC.

The rearrangement links TRBV27 to TRBJ2-5; D is possibly TRBD2 (5 bases). Between the trimmed V and J ends, which lost 6 bases and 2 bases, there was a span of 16 bases. The CDR3 covers 15 residues. Germline V CDR1 and CDR2: MNHEY, SMNVEV (reference sequence). CDR3 amino acids: CASSTRHAEQETQYF. CDR3 DNA sequence: TGTGCCAGCAGCACTAGACACGCCGAGCAAGAGACCCAGTACTTC.

This clonotype was seen at least ten times. The genes are TRBV20-1 and TRBJ1-2; D is uncertain. Trimming shortened V by 2 bases and J by 1 base, and 8 bases separated the two germline ends. This CDR3 has 13 residues. Germline CDR1 DFQATT, CDR2 SNEGSKA (reference sequence). The CDR3 reads CSARTGINYGYTF. The CDR3 DNA reads as TGCAGTGCTAGAACTGGGATTAACTATGGCTACACCTTC.

This clonotype was seen only a few times. The chain joins TRBV24-1 to TRBJ2-2; TRBD2 might be the D (6 bases). Trimming stripped 3 bases from V and 0 bases from J, with 19 bases between. The CDR3 is 19 residues long. Per germline, CDR1 KGHDR and CDR2 SFDVKD. CDR3 coding DNA: TGTGCCACCAGTGATCCCAGGTTCAGGGCGGGGCCGAACACCGGGGAGCTGTTTTTT. Its protein is CATSDPRFRAGPNTGELFF.